One T cell receptor beta chain is described in this entry. As yet, its antigen is unknown. These data come from a study of shared clonotypes between healthy human individuals. In the original analysis: From ImmunoSEQ came sequences covering only the junction and carrying no quality scores, so filtering differed. Generated by immunoSEQ multiplex PCR, the TCRdb table keeps only in-frame clones and is missing some. The D gene and trimming were derived from the DNA, and the V and J assignments and clone size from that table. The sample consists of about 2 million clones, approximately 95% of them appearing once. Study observations and caveats: Among non-shared clonotypes, generation probabilities were lower than among those shared by all four donors. Clonotype sharing among donors, it was expected, would be affected by sequencing depth. Sample collection involved blood only; tissue repertoires are likely different.

Positive CCR7 selection of CD45RO-negative cells yielded the naive CD8 cells, and terminally differentiated effector memory CD45RA+ cells were excluded. V shed 0 bases and J 0 bases; nucleotides not matched to a gene: 1. Germline V gene lookup returns CDR1 MNHEY and CDR2 SVGAGI. This CDR3 comprises 15 residues. This sequence joins TRBV6-5 and TRBJ2-7; 8 bases align to TRBD2. This clonotype was obtained from a man aged 18 to 30 in good health. The sample consisted of naive CD8+ T cells sorted from blood. The CDR3 loop is CASSYSTSVSYEQYF. The CDR3 coding sequence is TGTGCCAGCAGTTACTCGACTAGCGTCTCCTACGAGCAGTACTTC.